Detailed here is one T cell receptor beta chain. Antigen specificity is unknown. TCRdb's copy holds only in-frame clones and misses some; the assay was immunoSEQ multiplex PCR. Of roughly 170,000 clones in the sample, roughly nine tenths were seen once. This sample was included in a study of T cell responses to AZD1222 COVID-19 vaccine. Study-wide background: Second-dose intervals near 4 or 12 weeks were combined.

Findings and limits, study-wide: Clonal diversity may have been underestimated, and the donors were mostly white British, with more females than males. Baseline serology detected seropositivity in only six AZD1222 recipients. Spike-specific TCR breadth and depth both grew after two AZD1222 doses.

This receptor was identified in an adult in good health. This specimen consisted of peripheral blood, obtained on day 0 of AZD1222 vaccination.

The CDR3 here is CASRETGVGNTIYF. CDR3 nucleotides: TGTGCCAGCAGGGAGACAGGGGTAGGAAACACCATATATTTT. This rearrangement joins TRBV2 to TRBJ1-3, with 8 positions matching TRBD1. The CDR3 covers 14 residues. J lost 4 bases, V lost 6 bases, and 5 bases had no gene match. Germline CDR1 is SNHLY and CDR2 is FYNNEI.